This T cell receptor (beta chain) emerged from a study of response to subunit inactivated influenza vaccine. TCRdb reprocessed the RT-PCR reads via MiXCR and lists one record per CDR3 protein. The table records about 170,000 distinct CDR3 sequences, 9.5% to 12% of them present only once. Germline CDR1 reads MNHEY; CDR2 reads SMNVEV (reference sequence). V lost 6 bases, J lost 6 bases, and 15 bases stayed unmatched. The CDR3 consists of 16 residues. The V gene is TRBV27, the J gene TRBJ2-7; TRBD1 agrees at 9 bases. This clonotype was obtained from a man between 45 and 75 years old who received an inactivated influenza vaccine. This sample comprised CD8+ T cells sorted from PBMCs, obtained around 2 years after vaccination. CDR3 DNA sequence: TGTGCCAGCAGGCCAAGTTCCGGGACAGGGACCCGCGAGCAGTACTTC. It translates to CASRPSSGTGTREQYF.